The 28 T cell receptor beta chains below were found in one sample sequenced in a study of cytomegalovirus exposure and HLA in healthy donors. 60 Vbeta and 13 Jbeta primers were used in PCR. TCRdb keeps only in-frame clones here, not all; method: immunoSEQ multiplex PCR. The sample consists of 110,000 to 150,000 clones, about two thirds of them appearing once. Sequenced: PBMCs. These TCRs come from a man aged 35-49 years in good health and CMV-seronegative.

The J gene is TRBJ2-3, the V gene TRBV6-5, with a weak D call TRBD2 (6 bases). The CDR3 consists of 15 residues. The germline V gene encodes CDR1 MNHEY and CDR2 SVGAGI. Trimming took 8 bases from V and 6 from J, leaving 21 bases between them. CDR3 protein: CASRLLVAVHDTQYF. The CDR3 coding sequence is TGTGCCAGCCGTCTACTCGTAGCGGTGCACGATACGCAGTATTTT.

The chain couples TRBV9 to TRBJ1-4; 7 positions match TRBD1. Trimming took 4 bases from V and 7 from J; bases not matched to a gene: 13. Germline-derived CDR1 and CDR2 are SGDLS and YYNGEE. CDR3 length: 16 residues. CDR3 loop: CASSPETGECSEKLFF. DNA of the CDR3: TGTGCCAGCAGCCCCGAAACAGGGGAGTGTAGTGAAAAACTGTTTTTT.

The chain joins TRBV5-1 to TRBJ2-7; 7 bases fit TRBD1. CDR3 size: 16 residues. V shed 0 bases, J shed 0 bases, and the junction held 6 bases outside the gene matches. Germline V lookup: CDR1 SGHRS, CDR2 YFSETQ. The CDR3 DNA is TGCGCCAGCAGCTTGGCGGTACAGGGGTACTCCTACGAGCAGTACTTC. Its translation: CASSLAVQGYSYEQYF.

V usage is TRBV7-8 and J usage is TRBJ1-1; 10 bases match TRBD1. Germline assignment: CDR1 SGHVS and CDR2 FQNEAQ. V lost 1 base to trimming and J lost 6 bases; unmatched junction nucleotides: 8. The CDR3 runs to 16 residues. CDR3 DNA sequence: TGTGCCAGCAGCTTAGACGAAGACAGGGGGCTTTCTGAAGCTTTCTTT. Amino acids: CASSLDEDRGLSEAFF.

The chain uses TRBV7-9 and TRBJ1-4; 10 positions agree with TRBD1. Per the germline V gene, CDR1 is SEHNR and CDR2 is FQNEAQ (reference sequence). This CDR3 comprises 16 residues. The trim removed 4 bases at V and 3 bases at J, leaving 5 bases unmatched. For the CDR3, the DNA is TGTGCCAGCAGCTCGACCGGGACAGGGGCTAATGAAAAACTGTTTTTT. Protein sequence: CASSSTGTGANEKLFF. Full variable domain (remainder filled in from reference TRBV7-9 and TRBJ1-4): DTGVSQNPRHKITKRGQNVTFRCDPISEHNRLYWYRQTLGQGPEFLTYFQNEAQLEKSRLLSDRFSAERPKGSFSTLEIQRTEQGDSAMYLCASSSTGTGANEKLFFGSGTQLSVL.

V and J are TRBV5-1 and TRBJ2-3; 9 bases match TRBD2. The CDR3 contains 17 residues. V lost 3 bases to trimming and J lost 0 bases; unmatched junction nucleotides: 8. The V gene's germline CDR1 is SGHRS and CDR2 YFSETQ. This CDR3 reads CASSSASGVSSTDTQYF. The CDR3 region has the DNA TGCGCCAGCAGCTCGGCTAGCGGGGTCTCTAGCACAGATACGCAGTATTTT. The variable domain in full, with the rest retrieved from reference TRBV5-1 and TRBJ2-3, is KAGVTQTPRYLIKTRGQQVTLSCSPISGHRSVSWYQQTPGQGLQFLFEYFSETQRNKGNFPGRFSGRQFSNSRSEMNVSTLELGDSALYLCASSSASGVSSTDTQYFGPGTRLTVL.

V usage is TRBV6-5 and J usage is TRBJ2-7; D is perhaps TRBD2 (6 bases). Germline loops: CDR1 MNHEY, CDR2 SVGAGI. CDR3 length equals 13 residues. Trimming shortened V by 2 bases and J by 6 bases, and 11 bases separated the two germline ends. The CDR3 DNA sequence: TGTGCCAGCAGTTACGGGGCCGGGGGCGAGCAGTACTTC. Translating it yields CASSYGAGGEQYF.

This chain joins TRBV10-3 and TRBJ1-5; TRBD1 matches 7 bases. The germline CDR1 and CDR2 sequences are ENHRY and SYGVKD. V dropped 6 bases and J dropped 6; count of bases not matched to a gene: 11. This CDR3 is 15 amino acids long. Written as DNA, the CDR3 is TGTGCCATCAGCCGAACAGGGGACATGGCTCAGCCCCAGCATTTT. This gives the protein CAISRTGDMAQPQHF.

Comment on this clone: Its ends do not fully match the called genes, so a read error is possible. V is TRBV4-3 and J is TRBJ1-2, with TRBD1 matching 9 bases. This CDR3 region has 14 residues. CDR1 is LGHNA and CDR2 is YSLEER in the germline V gene. The CDR3 sequence is CASSQGTGGHGYPF. DNA of the CDR3: TGCGCCAGCAGCCAAGGAACAGGGGGCCATGGCTACCCCTTC.

V is TRBV14 and J is TRBJ1-1, with TRBD1 matching 10 bases. Germline assignment: CDR1 SGHDN and CDR2 FVKESK. V was pared by 5 bases and J by 1 base, with 7 bases of the junction left unmatched. CDR3 length: 16 residues. The CDR3 coding sequence is TGTGCCAGCAGCACCCAGACAGGGGGCACGAACACTGAAGCTTTCTTT. It specifies CASSTQTGGTNTEAFF.

The chain links TRBV5-6 to TRBJ1-5, with 11 bases aligning to TRBD1. Trimming cost V 3 bases and J 4 bases; bases outside gene matches: 12. The CDR3 extends over 18 amino acids. CDR1 is SGHDT and CDR2 is YYEEEE in the germline V gene. CDR3 residues: CASSSTRDRGKKNQPQHF. The CDR3 region has the DNA TGTGCCAGCAGCTCGACCCGGGACAGGGGGAAAAAGAATCAGCCCCAGCATTTT.

This rearrangement joins TRBV7-6 to TRBJ2-7; D remains ambiguous. CDR1 SGHVS and CDR2 FNYEAQ come from the germline V gene. V dropped 1 base and J dropped 3 bases, with 10 bases sitting between them. The CDR3 runs to 14 residues. CDR3: CASSLVEVYYEQYF. DNA of the CDR3: TGTGCCAGCAGCTTAGTAGAGGTTTACTACGAGCAGTACTTC.

The chain couples TRBV10-3 to TRBJ1-2, with TRBD1 identical over 10 bases. The germline gives CDR1 ENHRY, CDR2 SYGVKD. The CDR3 spans 14 residues. V was clipped by 10 bases and J by 7 bases; unmatched bases: 12. The CDR3 sequence: CATASTGGKGGYTF. The CDR3, as DNA: TGTGCCACCGCTTCGACAGGGGGCAAGGGTGGCTACACCTTC.

This clone was found a few times. The chain uses TRBV6-6 and TRBJ2-7; D possibly corresponds to TRBD1 (5 bases). The CDR3 runs 15 residues. Germline-derived CDR1 and CDR2 are MNHNY and SVGAGI (reference sequence). V lost 0 bases and J lost 1, with 10 bases in between. In DNA form, the CDR3 reads TGTGCCAGCAGTTACTCGTTTCGACAGTCCTACGAGCAGTACTTC. Translated: CASSYSFRQSYEQYF.

This clone was observed a handful of times. The rearrangement links TRBV30 to TRBJ2-1, with a tentative D call TRBD2 (5 bases). The germline V gene has CDR1 GTSNPN and CDR2 SVGIG (reference sequence). The CDR3 contains 15 residues. Trimming took off 4 bases at V and 0 bases at J, with 13 bases between the two ends. DNA for the CDR3: TGTGCCTGGATGGGGAGAAGGAGCTCCTACAATGAGCAGTTCTTC. It specifies CAWMGRRSSYNEQFF.

This clone was seen a few times. The genes are TRBV6-1 and TRBJ1-5; D not resolved. This CDR3 spans 14 amino acids. The V gene lost 2 bases and the J gene lost 5 bases, with 10 bases spanning the gap. Germline V CDR1 and CDR2: MNHNS, SASEGT. This chain's CDR3 is CASSESGSYQPQHF. Here the CDR3 DNA reads TGTGCCAGCAGTGAATCAGGTTCCTATCAGCCCCAGCATTTT.

This clone was detected once. CDR3: CSVWRGPPSYEQYF. The CDR3 DNA reads TGCAGCGTTTGGCGGGGTCCGCCGTCCTACGAGCAGTACTTC. The chain combines TRBV29-1 with TRBJ2-7; D is perhaps TRBD2 (6 bases). The germline V gene encodes CDR1 SQVTM and CDR2 ANQGSEA. CDR3 length equals 14 residues. V dropped 5 bases and J dropped 1 base, with 15 bases sitting between them.

The CDR3 sequence: CASSLAFRVGGEAFF. DNA of the CDR3: TGTGCCAGCAGCTTAGCGTTTCGGGTAGGTGGTGAAGCTTTCTTT. The V and J genes are TRBV7-9 and TRBJ1-1; D is undetermined. The CDR3 sequence is 15 residues long. The V end lost 0 bases, the J end lost 7 bases, and 15 bases lay between the germline ends. Germline-derived CDR1 and CDR2 are SEHNR and FQNEAQ (reference sequence).

This clone was counted only a few times. This rearrangement joins TRBV4-1 to TRBJ1-6; the D gene is possibly TRBD1 (6 bases). Germline CDR1 and CDR2: MGHRA and YSYEKL. CDR3 length equals 17 residues. Trimming removed 2 bases from V and 4 bases from J, with 15 bases in between. The CDR3 here is CASSQQQGKGYNSPLHF. For the CDR3, the DNA is TGCGCCAGCAGCCAACAACAGGGAAAGGGTTATAATTCACCCCTCCACTTT.

The chain carries TRBV29-1 and TRBJ1-3; no clear D. Per germline, CDR1 SQVTM and CDR2 ANQGSEA. Trimming removed 4 bases at V and 0 bases at J, with 7 bases between. CDR3 length equals 13 residues. In nucleotides, the CDR3 is TGCAGCGTTGCTAAGAGCTCTGGAAACACCATATATTTT. Protein product: CSVAKSSGNTIYF.

V and J are TRBV9 and TRBJ1-6, with D possibly TRBD1 on 5 matching bases. The CDR3 loop spans 14 amino acids. CDR1 SGDLS and CDR2 YYNGEE come from the germline V gene. Trimming shortened V by 0 bases and J by 5 bases, and 6 bases separated the two germline ends. As DNA, the CDR3 is TGTGCCAGCAGCGTAGGACAGAATAATTCACCCCTCCACTTT. Protein sequence: CASSVGQNNSPLHF. Looking up the rest from reference TRBV9 and TRBJ1-6 gives the full variable domain: DSGVTQTPKHLITATGQRVTLRCSPRSGDLSVYWYQQSLDQGLQFLIQYYNGEERAKGNILERFSAQQFPDLHSELNLSSLELGDSALYFCASSVGQNNSPLHFGNGTRLTVT.

Notes on this clone: The germline gene is not matched at one end of the junction; a read error may be the cause. The rearrangement uses TRBV5-6 and TRBJ1-5, with 7 bases lining up with TRBD1. In germline, CDR1 is SGHDT, CDR2 YYEEEE. The CDR3 is 15 amino acids. CDR3 amino acids: CASSLGPRGYQPQNF. The CDR3, as DNA: TGTGCCAGCAGCTTGGGCCCCAGGGGGTATCAGCCCCAGAATTTT.

This clone was recorded once. The chain recombines TRBV4-2 with TRBJ1-3; D is unresolved. CDR1 and CDR2 from the germline V gene are LGHNA and YNFKEQ. Trimming shortened V by 0 bases and J by 4 bases, and 13 bases separated the two germline ends. The CDR3 is made up of 16 amino acids. CDR3 sequence (DNA): TGTGCCAGCAGCCAAGAATGGGCAGGAGGAGGAAACACCATATATTTT. Protein sequence: CASSQEWAGGGNTIYF.

V and J are TRBV19 and TRBJ2-3; 14 bases align to TRBD2. The germline gives CDR1 LNHDA, CDR2 SQIVND (reference sequence). J was trimmed by 4 bases and V by 3 bases; bases with no gene match: 0. The length of the CDR3 is 15 residues. CDR3 sequence reads: CASSMGLAGADTQYF. CDR3 DNA: TGTGCCAGTAGTATGGGACTAGCGGGAGCAGATACGCAGTATTTT.

The chain is built from TRBV4-1 and TRBJ2-2; tentative D call: TRBD1 (6 bases). Germline V gene lookup returns CDR1 MGHRA and CDR2 YSYEKL. The CDR3 length is 18 residues. V gave up 4 bases and J gave up 6 bases, with 24 bases separating them. This CDR3 reads CASSRQRAAGAEAGELFF. The CDR3 DNA follows: TGCGCCAGCAGCCGCCAAAGGGCGGCAGGGGCCGAGGCCGGGGAGCTGTTTTTT.

The gene calls are TRBV7-9 and TRBJ2-7; 8 bases are shared with TRBD1. CDR3 length equals 15 residues. The germline V gene has CDR1 SEHNR and CDR2 FQNEAQ (reference sequence). Trimming at V came to 3 bases and at J to 0 bases, leaving 4 bases not matched to a gene. This CDR3 reads CASSFGDRSSYEQYF. The CDR3 DNA is TGTGCCAGCAGCTTCGGGGACAGGAGCTCCTACGAGCAGTACTTC. The variable domain in full, completed from reference TRBV7-9 and TRBJ2-7, reads DTGVSQNPRHKITKRGQNVTFRCDPISEHNRLYWYRQTLGQGPEFLTYFQNEAQLEKSRLLSDRFSAERPKGSFSTLEIQRTEQGDSAMYLCASSFGDRSSYEQYFGPGTRLTVT.

In its sample, this clone ranks as medium-sized. The V gene is TRBV10-3, the J gene TRBJ1-4; 9 nucleotides agree with TRBD1. The germline V gene encodes CDR1 ENHRY and CDR2 SYGVKD. V dropped 3 bases and J dropped 8; count of bases not matched to a gene: 13. The CDR3 loop spans 17 amino acids. Here the CDR3 DNA reads TGTGCCATCAGTGACCCGGTCGGGACAGGGAGTCTCGAAAAACTGTTTTTT. Protein sequence: CAISDPVGTGSLEKLFF.

The sample holds a few counts of this clone. The genes are TRBV5-1 and TRBJ1-4; 7 bases align to TRBD1. Germline V gene sequence: CDR1 SGHRS, CDR2 YFSETQ. CDR3 size: 14 residues. Trimming cost V 3 bases and J 5 bases; bases outside gene matches: 4. The CDR3 coding sequence is TGCGCCAGCAGCTCGGGACAGAGAAATGAAAAACTGTTTTTT. Translated: CASSSGQRNEKLFF.